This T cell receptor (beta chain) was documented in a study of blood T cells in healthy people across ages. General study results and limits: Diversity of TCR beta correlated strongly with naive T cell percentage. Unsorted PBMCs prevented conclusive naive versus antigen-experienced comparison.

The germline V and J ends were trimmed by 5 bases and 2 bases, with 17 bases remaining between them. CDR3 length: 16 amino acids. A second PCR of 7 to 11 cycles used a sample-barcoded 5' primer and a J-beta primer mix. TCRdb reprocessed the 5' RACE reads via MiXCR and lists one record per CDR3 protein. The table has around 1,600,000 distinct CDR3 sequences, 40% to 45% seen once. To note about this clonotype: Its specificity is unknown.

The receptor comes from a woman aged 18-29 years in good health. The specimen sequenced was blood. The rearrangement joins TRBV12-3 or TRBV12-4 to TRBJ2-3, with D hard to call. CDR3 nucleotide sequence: TGTGCCAGCAGTCTGGGTGTTGGCCTCTACACAGATACGCAGTATTTT. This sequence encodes CASSLGVGLYTDTQYF.